A single sample is the source of the 16 T cell receptor beta chains below, sequenced in a study of shared clonotypes between healthy human individuals. TCRdb's table, derived via immunoSEQ multiplex PCR, lists solely in-frame clones and lacks some. The top ten hold 0.1% to 0.15% of the sample, which has just over 2,000,000 clones, over 85% seen once. What was sequenced was naive CD4+ T cells sorted from blood. Subset described: CD45RA+ positively selected. All receptors come from a man aged 18 to 30 in good health.

The rearrangement joins TRBV6-5 to TRBJ2-5; D remains ambiguous. The end of the DNA aligns better with TRBJ2-7, so the J call may be wrong. The germline V gene has CDR1 MNHEY and CDR2 SVGAGI. CDR3 length equals 11 residues. The CDR3 DNA reads TGTGCCAGCATGAAGGTTAACGAGCAGTACTTC. It encodes CASMKVNEQYF.

V usage is TRBV5-4 and J usage is TRBJ2-7; D is tentatively TRBD1 or TRBD2 (6 bases each). The V and J ends lost 7 bases and 2 bases respectively, with 19 bases between them. The CDR3 is 15 residues long. Germline V gives CDR1 SGHNT, CDR2 YYREEE (reference sequence). CDR3 residues: CASALGGGFAYEQYF. In DNA, the CDR3 is TGTGCCAGCGCCCTCGGGGGCGGTTTCGCCTACGAGCAGTACTTC.

Notes on this clone: At one end the junction does not follow the germline gene, possibly because of a read error. Here the CDR3 reads CASSPRRGYGDGYVEEQYF. The CDR3 coding sequence is TGTGCCAGCTCCCCACGACGAGGGTATGGGGATGGTTACGTTGAGGAGCAGTACTTC. The rearrangement uses TRBV18 and TRBJ2-7; D perhaps matches TRBD2 (5 bases). CDR3 length equals 19 residues. Per germline, CDR1 KGHSH and CDR2 LQKENI.

The genes are TRBV2 and TRBJ2-5, with a tentative D call TRBD2 (6 bases). In germline, CDR1 is SNHLY, CDR2 FYNNEI. Trimming cost V 4 bases and J 5 bases, with 23 bases left between them. The CDR3 has 17 residues. In nucleotides, the CDR3 is TGTGCCAGCAGTGTTGGACCCGGCGGGGTTAAGAGCGAGACCCAGTACTTC. Its translation is CASSVGPGGVKSETQYF.

The chain recombines TRBV10-3 with TRBJ2-7; D possibly matches TRBD1 or TRBD2 (5 bases each). Deletions cut 9 bases from V and 5 bases from J, with 17 bases between. CDR1 is ENHRY, CDR2 SYGVKD, per germline. This CDR3 has 13 residues. The CDR3 DNA sequence: TGTGCCATTGGGGGTAGAGCCACCAACGAGCAGTACTTC. It translates to CAIGGRATNEQYF.

This clone was seen a single time. Mismatch with germline at one junction end may stem from a read error. This rearrangement joins TRBV10-2 to TRBJ1-4, with D unclear. Germline V gives CDR1 WSHSY, CDR2 SAAADI. This CDR3 is built from 12 residues. The CDR3 region has the DNA TGCGCTAGCACCCTTTCTGGGGAAAAACTGTTTTTT. It yields the protein CASTLSGEKLFF.

A note on this clone: In the same sample, other DNA sequences code for this CDR3. V gene TRBV9 combines with J gene TRBJ1-4; TRBD1 is a possible D gene (6 bases). Germline CDR1 SGDLS, CDR2 YYNGEE. The CDR3 is made up of 14 amino acids. V was clipped by 3 bases and J by 4 bases, with 10 bases between them. In nucleotides, the CDR3 is TGTGCCAGCAGCGCGGACAGCAGTAATGAAAAACTGTTTTTT. Translating gives CASSADSSNEKLFF.

The CDR3 region has the DNA TGTGCCAGTAGCCCGACAGGGGGCATGAACACTGAAGCTTTCTTT. Protein: CASSPTGGMNTEAFF. The chain employs TRBV19 and TRBJ1-1; 10 positions match TRBD1. CDR1 is LNHDA, CDR2 SQIVND, per germline (reference sequence). V was pared by 6 bases and J by 0 bases, with 4 bases of the junction left unmatched. CDR3 length: 15 amino acids.

Worth noting for this clone: The junction shows a germline mismatch at one end, possibly a read error. The rearrangement joins TRBV2 to TRBJ2-4; 12 nucleotides match TRBD2. The V gene's germline CDR1 is SNHLY and CDR2 FYNNEI. The CDR3 loop spans 12 amino acids. DNA for the CDR3: TGTGCCAGCAGTCCACAGACTAGCGGGAGACACTTC. Its translation: CASSPQTSGRHF.

This clone was detected ten times or more. Other DNA sequences of this sample code for an identical CDR3. The chain couples TRBV30 to TRBJ1-2; maybe TRBD1 (6 bases). The germline CDR1 and CDR2 sequences are GTSNPN and SVGIG (reference sequence). The V gene lost 5 bases and the J gene lost 6 bases, with 7 bases spanning the gap. The CDR3 extends over 10 amino acids. CDR3 sequence: CAWGQNGYTF. The CDR3 bases are TGTGCCTGGGGACAGAATGGCTACACCTTC.

On this clone: The sample has other DNA sequences that encode this CDR3 too. The J gene is TRBJ2-3, the V gene TRBV20-1; D uncertain. The germline CDR1 and CDR2 sequences are DFQATT and SNEGSKA (reference sequence). The CDR3 is 10 amino acids. Trimming took 3 bases from V and 5 from J, leaving 3 bases between them. CDR3 sequence: CSASLDTQYF. DNA of the CDR3: TGCAGTGCTAGTCTAGATACGCAGTATTTT.

This clone was recorded only once. V usage is TRBV27 and J usage is TRBJ1-6, with 8 bases matching TRBD1. This CDR3 region has 15 residues. Germline trimming cut 6 bases from V and 15 bases from J; bases unmatched to any gene: 16. The germline V gene has CDR1 MNHEY and CDR2 SMNVEV (reference sequence). Here the CDR3 reads CASRLTGGGSIVLHF. The CDR3 DNA reads TGTGCCAGCAGGCTCACAGGGGGGGGCTCGATCGTCCTCCACTTT.

The chain has TRBV5-4 and TRBJ2-7; 10 nucleotides agree with TRBD1. The CDR3 covers 16 residues. Germline loops: CDR1 SGHNT, CDR2 YYREEE (reference sequence). V gave up 0 bases and J gave up 6 bases; unmatched junction bases: 9. The CDR3 DNA reads TGTGCCAGCAGCTTGGGGTCGGGGACAGGGGTCGGCGAGCAGTACTTC. It is translated as CASSLGSGTGVGEQYF.

This clone is a singleton in its sample. The sample has other DNA sequences that encode this CDR3 too. The chain combines TRBV19 with TRBJ2-3, with 8 positions matching TRBD1. The CDR3 length is 15 residues. CDR1 LNHDA and CDR2 SQIVND come from the germline V gene (reference sequence). V shed 3 bases, J shed 1 base, and the junction held 3 bases outside the gene matches. CDR3: CASSIGQGGTDTQYF. The CDR3, as DNA: TGTGCCAGTAGTATCGGACAGGGCGGCACAGATACGCAGTATTTT.

The V gene is TRBV27, the J gene TRBJ1-1; D gene uncertain. The ends were cut back, 3 bases at V and 11 bases at J, with 16 bases in the middle. Looked up from germline, CDR1 is MNHEY and CDR2 is SMNVEV (reference sequence). The CDR3 spans 13 residues. The CDR3 loop is CASSFSGSLEAFF. The CDR3 DNA sequence: TGTGCCAGCAGTTTTTCCGGCTCCCTGGAGGCTTTCTTT.

The genes are TRBV6-1 and TRBJ2-3; D not resolved. Germline assignment: CDR1 MNHNS and CDR2 SASEGT. Trimming left V 4 bases short and J 0 bases short, with 8 bases between. The CDR3 is made up of 14 amino acids. The CDR3: CASSALPSTDTQYF. The CDR3 DNA is TGTGCCAGCAGTGCTCTCCCTAGCACAGATACGCAGTATTTT.